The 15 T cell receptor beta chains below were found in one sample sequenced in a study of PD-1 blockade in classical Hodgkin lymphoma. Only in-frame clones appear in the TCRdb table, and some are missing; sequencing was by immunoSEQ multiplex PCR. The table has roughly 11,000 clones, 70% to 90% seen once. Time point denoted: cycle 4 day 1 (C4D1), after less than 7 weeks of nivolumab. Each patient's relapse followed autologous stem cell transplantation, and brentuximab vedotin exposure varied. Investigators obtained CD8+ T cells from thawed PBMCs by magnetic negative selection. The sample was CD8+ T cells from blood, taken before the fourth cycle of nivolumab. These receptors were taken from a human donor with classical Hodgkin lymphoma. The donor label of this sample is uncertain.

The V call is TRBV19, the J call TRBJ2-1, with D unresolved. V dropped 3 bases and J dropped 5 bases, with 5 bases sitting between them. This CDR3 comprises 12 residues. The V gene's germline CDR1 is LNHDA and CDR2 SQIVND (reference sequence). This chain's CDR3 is CASSIGDNEQFF. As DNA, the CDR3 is TGTGCCAGTAGTATCGGCGACAATGAGCAGTTCTTC.

DNA of the CDR3: TGTGCCAGCAGCTTTAGCGGGAGGTATCACGAGCAGTACTTC. This codes for CASSFSGRYHEQYF. The chain couples TRBV4-2 to TRBJ2-7; 10 bases fit TRBD2. Germline V gene lookup returns CDR1 LGHNA and CDR2 YNFKEQ. The CDR3 is 14 residues long. Trimming cost V 5 bases and J 5 bases; bases outside gene matches: 6.

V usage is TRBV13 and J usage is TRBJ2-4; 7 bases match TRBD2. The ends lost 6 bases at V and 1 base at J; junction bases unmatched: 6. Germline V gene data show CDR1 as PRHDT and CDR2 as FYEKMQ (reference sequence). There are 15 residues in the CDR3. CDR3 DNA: TGTGCCAGCAGGCGCGGGAGTGGGGCCAAAAACATTCAGTACTTC. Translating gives CASRRGSGAKNIQYF.

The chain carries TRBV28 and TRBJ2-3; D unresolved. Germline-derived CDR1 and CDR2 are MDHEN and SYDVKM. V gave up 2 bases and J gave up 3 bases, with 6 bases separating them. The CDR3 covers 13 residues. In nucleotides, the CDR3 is TGTGCCAGCAGTTTAGGTTGGACAGATACGCAGTATTTT. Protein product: CASSLGWTDTQYF.

The CDR3, as DNA: TGTGCCAGCAGCTTAGTTTTCGGGGACGAGCAGTACTTC. Translating gives CASSLVFGDEQYF. The chain couples TRBV7-1 to TRBJ2-7; a weak D match, TRBD2 (5 bases). TRBV7-1 belongs to the ORF category, with a function that is uncertain. Trimming took 4 bases from V and 5 from J, leaving 12 bases between them. The CDR3 runs to 13 residues.

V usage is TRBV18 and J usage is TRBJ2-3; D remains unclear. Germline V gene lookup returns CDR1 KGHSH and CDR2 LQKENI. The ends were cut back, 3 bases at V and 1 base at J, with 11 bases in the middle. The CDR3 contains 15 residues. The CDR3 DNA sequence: TGTGCCAGCTCACCTAACCCAGGCCGCACAGATACGCAGTATTTT. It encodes CASSPNPGRTDTQYF.

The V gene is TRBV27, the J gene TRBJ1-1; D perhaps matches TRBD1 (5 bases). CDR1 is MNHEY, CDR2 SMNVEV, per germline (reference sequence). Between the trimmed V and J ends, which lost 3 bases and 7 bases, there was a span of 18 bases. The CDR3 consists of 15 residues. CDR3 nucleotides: TGTGCCAGCAGTTTGGGGGGTTGGGAACGGGTTGAAGCTTTCTTT. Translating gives CASSLGGWERVEAFF.

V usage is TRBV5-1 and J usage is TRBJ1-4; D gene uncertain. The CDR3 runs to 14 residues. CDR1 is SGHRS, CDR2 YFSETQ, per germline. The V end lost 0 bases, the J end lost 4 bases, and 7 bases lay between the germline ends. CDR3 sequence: CASSLDQNNEKLFF. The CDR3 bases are TGCGCCAGCAGCTTGGATCAGAATAATGAAAAACTGTTTTTT.

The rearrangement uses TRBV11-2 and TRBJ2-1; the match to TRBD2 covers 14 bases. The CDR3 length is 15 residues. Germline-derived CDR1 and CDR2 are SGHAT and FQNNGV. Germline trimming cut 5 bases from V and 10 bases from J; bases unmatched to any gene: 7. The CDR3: CASSGGLAGEGEQFF. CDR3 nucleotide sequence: TGTGCCAGCAGCGGGGGACTAGCGGGAGAAGGGGAGCAGTTCTTC.

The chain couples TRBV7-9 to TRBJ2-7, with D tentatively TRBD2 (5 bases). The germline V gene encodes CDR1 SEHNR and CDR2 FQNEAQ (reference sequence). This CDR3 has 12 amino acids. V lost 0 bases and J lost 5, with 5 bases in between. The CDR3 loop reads CASSLARDEQYF. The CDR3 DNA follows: TGTGCCAGCAGCTTAGCGCGGGACGAGCAGTACTTC.

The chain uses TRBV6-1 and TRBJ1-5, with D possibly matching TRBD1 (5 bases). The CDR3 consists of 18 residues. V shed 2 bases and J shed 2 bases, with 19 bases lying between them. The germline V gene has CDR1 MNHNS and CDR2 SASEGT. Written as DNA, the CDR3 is TGTGCCAGCAGTGAATCCTCACCCTGGTCGGGGGGCAATCAGCCCCAGCATTTT. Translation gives CASSESSPWSGGNQPQHF.

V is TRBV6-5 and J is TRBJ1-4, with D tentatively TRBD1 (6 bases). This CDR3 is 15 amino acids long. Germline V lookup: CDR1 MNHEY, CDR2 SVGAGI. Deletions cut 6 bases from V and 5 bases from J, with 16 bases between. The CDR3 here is CASSPLPGVNEKLFF. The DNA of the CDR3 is TGTGCCAGCAGCCCCCTCCCAGGGGTCAATGAAAAACTGTTTTTT.

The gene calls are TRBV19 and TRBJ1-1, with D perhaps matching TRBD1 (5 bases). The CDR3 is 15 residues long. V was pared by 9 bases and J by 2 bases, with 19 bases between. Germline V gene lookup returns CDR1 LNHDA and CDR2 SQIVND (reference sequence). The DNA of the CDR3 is TGTGCCAGCTCCCTTCGGGGATGGGGCAACACTGAAGCTTTCTTT. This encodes CASSLRGWGNTEAFF.

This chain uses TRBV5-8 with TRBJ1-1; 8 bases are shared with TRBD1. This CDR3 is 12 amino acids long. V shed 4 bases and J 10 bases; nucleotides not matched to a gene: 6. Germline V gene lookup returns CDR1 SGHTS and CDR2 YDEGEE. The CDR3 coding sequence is TGTGCCAGCAGCCCGACAGGGGTTAGAGCTTTCTTT. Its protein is CASSPTGVRAFF.

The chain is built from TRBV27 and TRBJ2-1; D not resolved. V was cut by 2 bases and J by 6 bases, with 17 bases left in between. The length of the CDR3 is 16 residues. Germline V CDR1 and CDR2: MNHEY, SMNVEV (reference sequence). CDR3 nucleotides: TGTGCCAGCAGTTTAGGGCCCGTGCTCACTGTCAATGAGCAGTTCTTC. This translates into CASSLGPVLTVNEQFF.